The 25 T cell receptor beta chains listed next were all sequenced from one sample in a study of blood T cells in healthy people across ages (dated by TCRdb to between 2014 and 2016). Library preparation used 5' RACE. The run used an Illumina HiSeq 2500. A second 7 to 11 cycle PCR used a sample-barcoded 5' primer and a J-beta primer mix. Using fastp at Q25 and MiXCR, TCRdb reprocessed the public reads and kept productive beta chains. Entries are consolidated by CDR3 protein sequence, retaining the most common genes and DNA. Across this sample there are 1.5 million to 2 million distinct CDR3 sequences, with roughly 52% seen only once. In total, the top ten clones hold approximately 2% of the sample. The sample comprised blood. The receptors here all came from a woman aged 35 to 49 in good health.

The V and J genes are TRBV15 and TRBJ2-3; D not certain. The CDR3 sequence is 15 residues long. Germline CDR1 is LNHNV and CDR2 is YYDKDF (reference sequence). Between the trimmed V and J ends, which lost 0 bases and 6 bases, there was a span of 13 bases. CDR3 nucleotide sequence: TGTGCCACCAGCAGAGATCGTCCTTTTGTGGATACGCAGTATTTT. Its translation: CATSRDRPFVDTQYF. Supplemented by reference TRBV15 and TRBJ2-3, the full variable domain reads DAMVIQNPRYQVTQFGKPVTLSCSQTLNHNVMYWYQQKSSQAPKLLFHYYDKDFNNEADTPDNFQSRRPNTSFCFLDIRSPGLGDTAMYLCATSRDRPFVDTQYFGPGTRLTVL.

This clonotype was seen a few times. The rearrangement uses TRBV20-1 and TRBJ2-3; the D gene is possibly TRBD2 (5 bases). The V and J ends lost 0 bases and 7 bases respectively, with 17 bases between them. This CDR3 spans 15 amino acids. Germline V lookup: CDR1 DFQATT, CDR2 SNEGSKA (reference sequence). The CDR3 loop is CSARDHREGTNTQYF. CDR3 bases: TGCAGTGCTAGAGACCACCGCGAGGGTACGAATACGCAGTATTTT.

The V gene is TRBV11-2, the J gene TRBJ2-1; the D gene could be TRBD1 or TRBD2 (5 bases each). V lost 1 base, J lost 3 bases, and 16 bases lay in between. CDR1 is SGHAT and CDR2 is FQNNGV in the germline V gene. The CDR3 spans 17 residues. CDR3 amino acids: CASSLGLTGTDYNEQFF. The DNA for the CDR3 is TGTGCCAGCAGCTTAGGGCTAACGGGGACCGACTACAATGAGCAGTTCTTC.

The chain has TRBV10-3 and TRBJ2-1; 15 nucleotides align to TRBD2. CDR3 length: 19 amino acids. From germline, CDR1 is ENHRY and CDR2 SYGVKD. V lost 5 bases and J lost 3; bases outside the gene matches: 11. As DNA, the CDR3 is TGTGCCATCAGTCCGACTCTCGGGACTAGCGGGGGGCACTACAATGAGCAGTTCTTC. Its protein is CAISPTLGTSGGHYNEQFF.

This sequence joins TRBV5-6 and TRBJ2-1, with a weak D call TRBD2 (6 bases). V was shortened by 4 bases and J by 3 bases, with 17 bases between the two germline ends. CDR1 and CDR2 (germline): SGHDT, YYEEEE. The CDR3 spans 16 residues. The CDR3 region is CASSKPGLGIYNEQFF. The CDR3 DNA sequence: TGTGCCAGCAGCAAACCGGGACTGGGAATCTACAATGAGCAGTTCTTC.

Only one count was recorded for this clonotype. The chain links TRBV7-8 to TRBJ1-4; 8 bases align to TRBD1. V lost 0 bases, J lost 4 bases, and 7 bases stayed unmatched. There are 17 residues in the CDR3. The germline V gene has CDR1 SGHVS and CDR2 FQNEAQ. CDR3 coding DNA: TGTGCCAGCAGCTTAGCCCCCTCGGACAGGGTTAATGAAAAACTGTTTTTT. Its protein product is CASSLAPSDRVNEKLFF.

The chain joins TRBV24-1 to TRBJ2-1; tentative D call: TRBD2 (6 bases). Germline V gene lookup returns CDR1 KGHDR and CDR2 SFDVKD. CDR3 size: 14 residues. Trimming took 4 bases from V and 7 from J, leaving 13 bases between them. The CDR3 bases are TGTGCCACCAGTGACGCCGGGACTCCAAATGAGCAGTTCTTC. It translates to CATSDAGTPNEQFF.

The chain combines TRBV28 with TRBJ2-7; D remains unclear. The J call may be incorrect, as the DNA end agrees better with TRBJ2-5. CDR1 and CDR2 (germline): MDHEN, SYDVKM. The CDR3 covers 15 residues. The CDR3 is CASSLGVDSQETQYF. The CDR3 region has the DNA TGTGCCAGCAGTTTAGGGGTCGATTCCCAAGAGACCCAGTACTTC.

The CDR3 nucleotides are TGTGCCAGCGGCAGCCCCGGGAATACAGATACGCAGTATTTT. It is translated as CASGSPGNTDTQYF. The V gene is TRBV3-1, the J gene TRBJ2-3, with D possibly matching TRBD2 (5 bases). Per the germline V gene, CDR1 is LGHDT and CDR2 is YNNKEL (reference sequence). The CDR3 loop spans 14 amino acids. V was shortened by 8 bases and J by 3 bases, with 15 bases between the two germline ends.

This sequence joins TRBV10-2 and TRBJ2-5, with unresolved D. The CDR3 has 17 amino acids. Germline loops: CDR1 WSHSY, CDR2 SAAADI. Trimming removed 1 base at V and 1 base at J, with 16 bases between. DNA for the CDR3: TGCGCCAGCAGTGAGTTCCTGACACGTACCAGCCAAGAGACCCAGTACTTC. It encodes CASSEFLTRTSQETQYF.

The V and J genes are TRBV12-3 or TRBV12-4 and TRBJ1-6; D remains ambiguous. This CDR3 has 13 residues. Deletions cut 1 base from V and 12 bases from J, with 10 bases between. In nucleotides, the CDR3 is TGTGCCAGCAGTTTAGAGGAAACCTTACCCCTCCACTTT. It encodes CASSLEETLPLHF.

V and J are TRBV14 and TRBJ1-2, with a possible D match to TRBD1 (6 bases). Trimming removed 3 bases from V and 2 bases from J, with 16 bases in between. This CDR3 is 16 amino acids long. The V gene's germline CDR1 is SGHDN and CDR2 FVKESK. The CDR3 spells CASSHRLAQGNYGYTF. The DNA of the CDR3 is TGTGCCAGCAGCCACCGACTTGCACAGGGAAACTATGGCTACACCTTC.

This clonotype occurred a few times. V is TRBV15 and J is TRBJ2-7; D gene unclear. The end of the DNA aligns better with TRBJ2-5, so the J call may be wrong. The CDR3 covers 13 residues. From germline, CDR1 is LNHNV and CDR2 YYDKDF (reference sequence). For the CDR3, the DNA is TGTGCCACCAGCAGAGATCCCTGGGAGACCCAGTACTTC. It codes for CATSRDPWETQYF.

This chain links TRBV27 with TRBJ2-1, with 7 bases fitting TRBD1. With 7 bases clipped from V and 3 bases from J, the junction kept 6 bases outside the gene matches. This CDR3 is 14 amino acids long. Germline lookup yields CDR1 MNHEY and CDR2 SMNVEV (reference sequence). CDR3 nucleotides: TGTGCCAGCATGAGACAGGGATTCTACAATGAGCAGTTCTTC. Translating it yields CASMRQGFYNEQFF.

This clonotype turned up a few times. The chain links TRBV5-1 to TRBJ1-2, with a weak D call TRBD1 (6 bases). Germline lookup yields CDR1 SGHRS and CDR2 YFSETQ. This CDR3 has 14 amino acids. V lost 2 bases, J lost 3 bases, and 11 bases lay in between. The CDR3 here is CASSFDRPHYGYTF. CDR3 nucleotides: TGCGCCAGCAGCTTCGACAGGCCCCACTATGGCTACACCTTC.

The J gene is TRBJ1-2, the V gene TRBV12-3 or TRBV12-4, with 10 bases aligning to TRBD1. The CDR3 is 15 residues long. V lost 5 bases and J lost 12; bases outside the gene matches: 15. The CDR3 reads CASSPGQGLGKGDTF. The CDR3 coding sequence is TGTGCCAGCAGTCCGGGACAGGGGCTAGGAAAAGGAGACACCTTC.

This clonotype came up a few times. The J gene is TRBJ2-7, the V gene TRBV6-2 or TRBV6-3, with TRBD1 as a possible D gene (6 bases). CDR1 MNHEY and CDR2 SVGEGT come from the germline V gene. The ends were cut back, 6 bases at V and 2 bases at J, with 11 bases in the middle. This CDR3 has 13 residues. This chain's CDR3 is CASRDRNPYEQYF. In DNA form, the CDR3 reads TGTGCCAGCAGAGACAGGAACCCCTACGAGCAGTACTTC.

The sample holds a few counts of this clonotype. The chain couples TRBV5-1 to TRBJ2-3; perhaps TRBD2 as D (5 bases). The germline V gene has CDR1 SGHRS and CDR2 YFSETQ. The CDR3 extends over 13 amino acids. Trimming left V 3 bases short and J 5 bases short, with 10 bases between. CDR3 loop: CASSSLRGDTQYF. CDR3 in DNA: TGCGCCAGCAGCTCATTACGGGGAGATACGCAGTATTTT.

V usage is TRBV6-6 and J usage is TRBJ2-3; D may be TRBD1 (6 bases). This CDR3 region has 16 residues. V lost 2 bases to trimming and J lost 1 base, with 13 bases between them. CDR1 is MNHNY and CDR2 is SVGAGI in the germline V gene (reference sequence). The CDR3 DNA reads TGTGCCAGCAGTTACGGTTCATGGGGGCGCACAGATACGCAGTATTTT. Its translation is CASSYGSWGRTDTQYF.

The chain recombines TRBV5-1 with TRBJ1-1; weak D call: TRBD1 (5 bases). From germline, CDR1 is SGHRS and CDR2 YFSETQ. This CDR3 has 14 amino acids. V lost 4 bases and J 5 bases, leaving 15 bases between the germline ends. CDR3 sequence: CASSPAMGRTEAFF. The CDR3 bases are TGCGCCAGCAGCCCCGCCATGGGGCGGACTGAAGCTTTCTTT. Full variable domain (remainder filled in from reference TRBV5-1 and TRBJ1-1): KAGVTQTPRYLIKTRGQQVTLSCSPISGHRSVSWYQQTPGQGLQFLFEYFSETQRNKGNFPGRFSGRQFSNSRSEMNVSTLELGDSALYLCASSPAMGRTEAFFGQGTRLTVV.

This chain joins TRBV20-1 and TRBJ2-5; possible D gene TRBD2, 6 bases. Germline V lookup: CDR1 DFQATT, CDR2 SNEGSKA (reference sequence). This CDR3 has 13 amino acids. Trimming took off 6 bases at V and 4 bases at J, with 15 bases between the two ends. DNA for the CDR3: TGCAGTGCCCCGGGACTGACACCAGAGACCCAGTACTTC. Residues: CSAPGLTPETQYF.

The chain is built from TRBV29-1 and TRBJ1-1, with D perhaps matching TRBD1 (6 bases). CDR1 and CDR2 from the germline V gene are SQVTM and ANQGSEA. Between the trimmed V and J ends, which lost 7 bases and 0 bases, there was a span of 18 bases. The CDR3 length is 15 residues. CDR3 in DNA: TGCAGCGCAGCGAGGGGGGCGAGCCTGAACACTGAAGCTTTCTTT. It yields the protein CSAARGASLNTEAFF. Full variable domain (outside the CDR3, taken from reference TRBV29-1 and TRBJ1-1): SAVISQKPSRDICQRGTSLTIQCQVDSQVTMMFWYRQQPGQSLTLIATANQGSEATYESGFVIDKFPISRPNLTFSTLTVSNMSPEDSSIYLCSAARGASLNTEAFFGQGTRLTVV.

The genes are TRBV20-1 and TRBJ2-4; a weak D match, TRBD1 (6 bases). V was clipped by 1 base and J by 13 bases, with 20 bases between them. Germline CDR1 and CDR2: DFQATT and SNEGSKA (reference sequence). The CDR3 spans 14 residues. CDR3 coding DNA: TGCAGTGCTAGAGTGGTAAGGGGGTCCAGGGAGCAGTACTTC. Amino acids: CSARVVRGSREQYF.

This chain joins TRBV3-1 and TRBJ1-2, with a possible D match to TRBD1 (6 bases). Trimming stripped 11 bases from V and 2 bases from J, with 21 bases between. Germline assignment: CDR1 LGHDT and CDR2 YNNKEL (reference sequence). The CDR3 runs to 15 residues. In DNA form, the CDR3 reads TGTGCCGGCAACACCTTGGGCAGGGGAAACTATGGCTACACCTTC. It is translated as CAGNTLGRGNYGYTF.

In DNA form, the CDR3 reads TGTGCCACCAGCAGTGACGGGTGGGGACAGCCCCAGCATTTT. Translating gives CATSSDGWGQPQHF. The rearrangement joins TRBV15 to TRBJ1-5; D call uncertain. Germline assignment: CDR1 LNHNV and CDR2 YYDKDF (reference sequence). The CDR3 loop spans 14 amino acids. Between the trimmed V and J ends, which lost 3 bases and 7 bases, there was a span of 13 bases. The whole variable domain, remainder taken from reference TRBV15 and TRBJ1-5, is DAMVIQNPRYQVTQFGKPVTLSCSQTLNHNVMYWYQQKSSQAPKLLFHYYDKDFNNEADTPDNFQSRRPNTSFCFLDIRSPGLGDTAMYLCATSSDGWGQPQHFGDGTRLSIL.